The next 32 T cell receptor beta chains were all read from a single sample in a study of memory CD4+ T cells and cytomegalovirus serostatus. Clones were sequenced by immunoSEQ multiplex PCR, and TCRdb holds only the in-frame ones, with some missing. Among 55,000 to 80,000 clones listed, about 78% were seen once. Single viable CD3+CD4+CD8-CD45RO+ cells were sorted as the memory CD4+ T cells. The sample consisted of memory CD4+ T cells from blood. These receptor sequences come from an adult in good health and CMV-seropositive.

This rearrangement joins TRBV6-6 to TRBJ2-7, with D maybe TRBD2 (6 bases). The CDR3 contains 12 residues. The V end was cut by 10 bases, the J end by 2 bases, with 12 bases between. Germline CDR1 reads MNHNY; CDR2 reads SVGAGI (reference sequence). The CDR3: CATRGSTYEQYF. The CDR3 DNA follows: TGTGCCACCCGGGGGTCTACCTACGAGCAGTACTTC.

To note about this clone: One junction end does not reproduce the germline sequence, and a read error may be involved. Other DNA sequences in the same sample also yield this CDR3. V and J are TRBV30 and TRBJ1-4; tentative D call: TRBD1 (5 bases). Germline CDR1 is GTSNPN and CDR2 is SVGIG (reference sequence). The CDR3 is 14 residues long. CDR3 in amino acids: CAWSAGAFNEKLFF. The CDR3 nucleotides are TGTGCCTGGAGTGCTGGGGCCTTTAATGAAAAATTGTTTTTT.

The genes are TRBV4-3 and TRBJ2-1, with 7 positions matching TRBD2. The V gene's germline CDR1 is LGHNA and CDR2 YSLEER. The J segment lost 4 bases and the V segment lost 0 bases, leaving 9 bases of the junction unmatched. The CDR3 is made up of 17 amino acids. The CDR3 DNA reads as TGCGCCAGCAGCCAAGATACGGCTAGCGGAGTTTACAATGAGCAGTTCTTC. It is translated as CASSQDTASGVYNEQFF.

This chain joins TRBV27 and TRBJ2-5; TRBD2 matches 14 bases. V was pared by 6 bases and J by 5 bases, with 14 bases of the junction left unmatched. The CDR3 extends over 18 amino acids. CDR1 and CDR2 (germline): MNHEY, SMNVEV (reference sequence). The CDR3 nucleotides are TGTGCCAGCAGACGGGGACTAGCGGGAGACGGGAGGGCGGAGACCCAGTACTTC. Protein product: CASRRGLAGDGRAETQYF.

The rearrangement joins TRBV6-1 to TRBJ2-1; D is unclear. V was shortened by 4 bases and J by 5 bases, with 12 bases between the two germline ends. Germline V gene data show CDR1 as MNHNS and CDR2 as SASEGT. The CDR3 totals 14 residues. The CDR3 coding sequence is TGTGCCAGCAGTGGAATAGGGCGGAACAATGAGCAGTTCTTC. It specifies CASSGIGRNNEQFF.

Only one count was recorded for this clone. The chain couples TRBV15 to TRBJ2-7; 11 nucleotides agree with TRBD2. Per germline, CDR1 LNHNV and CDR2 YYDKDF (reference sequence). Trimming removed 0 bases from V and 2 bases from J; junction bases left unmatched: 9. The CDR3 sequence is 18 residues long. The CDR3 here is CATSRDPPHSGRAYEQYF. The CDR3 DNA reads TGTGCCACCAGCAGAGATCCTCCCCATAGCGGGAGGGCCTACGAGCAGTACTTC.

The rearrangement uses TRBV10-2 and TRBJ1-1; 7 bases are a match to TRBD1. Germline CDR1 WSHSY, CDR2 SAAADI. The CDR3 runs 14 residues. The V and J ends lost 4 bases and 0 bases, in that order; junction bases with no gene match: 2. As DNA, the CDR3 is TGCGCCAGCAGTGGACAGGGTATGAACACTGAAGCTTTCTTT. As protein: CASSGQGMNTEAFF.

J is TRBJ1-1 and V is TRBV2; TRBD1 agrees at 10 bases. After removal of 7 bases from V and 1 base from J, the junction contained 9 bases not matched to a gene. This CDR3 is built from 16 residues. Germline CDR1 reads SNHLY; CDR2 reads FYNNEI. CDR3 coding DNA: TGTGCCAGCATTCCGGGACAGGGGATCTGGAACACTGAAGCTTTCTTT. Amino acids: CASIPGQGIWNTEAFF.

V is TRBV5-4 and J is TRBJ2-7, with no clear D. The CDR3 has 13 residues. The germline V and J ends were trimmed by 1 base and 3 bases, with 8 bases remaining between them. The germline V gene has CDR1 SGHNT and CDR2 YYREEE (reference sequence). The CDR3 DNA reads as TGTGCCAGCAGCTTGCCCCTTCACTACGAGCAGTACTTC. Translated, it gives CASSLPLHYEQYF.

The genes are TRBV19 and TRBJ2-5; tentative D call: TRBD1 (5 bases). CDR3 length: 14 residues. Deletions cut 5 bases from V and 3 bases from J, with 13 bases between. The germline V gene encodes CDR1 LNHDA and CDR2 SQIVND (reference sequence). The CDR3 DNA is TGTGCCAGTAGTTGGACCTCCAGGGAAGAGACCCAGTACTTC. Its protein is CASSWTSREETQYF.

At least ten counts were recorded for this clone. The chain carries TRBV7-6 and TRBJ1-1; 8 nucleotides align to TRBD1. Germline values: CDR1 SGHVS, CDR2 FNYEAQ. The trim removed 8 bases at V and 4 bases at J, leaving 6 bases unmatched. The CDR3 has 13 amino acids. The CDR3 bases are TGTGCCAGCTCCGAGGACAGGGTCACTGAAGCTTTCTTT. This translates into CASSEDRVTEAFF.

V and J are TRBV28 and TRBJ2-7; 7 positions agree with TRBD1. CDR3 length: 15 amino acids. Germline V CDR1 and CDR2: MDHEN, SYDVKM. V was pared by 3 bases and J by 3 bases, with 8 bases of the junction left unmatched. This CDR3 reads CASSFIGGRDYEQYF. Here the CDR3 DNA reads TGTGCCAGCAGTTTTATAGGGGGCAGGGACTACGAGCAGTACTTC.

The chain couples TRBV2 to TRBJ1-2; 9 bases map to TRBD1. Per germline, CDR1 SNHLY and CDR2 FYNNEI. CDR3 length equals 13 residues. The J segment lost 8 bases and the V segment lost 7 bases, leaving 8 bases of the junction unmatched. CDR3 amino acids: CASTKGQGGGYTF. CDR3 nucleotides: TGTGCCAGCACCAAGGGACAGGGTGGCGGCTACACCTTC.

V usage is TRBV30 and J usage is TRBJ1-1; D possibly corresponds to TRBD1 (5 bases). Germline V gene lookup returns CDR1 GTSNPN and CDR2 SVGIG (reference sequence). CDR3 size: 12 residues. Trimming removed 2 bases at V and 5 bases at J, with 9 bases between. The CDR3 loop is CAWSYQGTEAFF. CDR3 bases: TGTGCCTGGAGTTATCAGGGAACTGAAGCTTTCTTT.

For the CDR3, the DNA is TGTGCCAGTAATGGTGGCTTTAATTCTCAGCCCCAGCATTTT. This encodes CASNGGFNSQPQHF. The chain carries TRBV19 and TRBJ1-5; D ambiguous. The germline V gene has CDR1 LNHDA and CDR2 SQIVND (reference sequence). The CDR3 has 14 amino acids. V lost 7 bases and J lost 6, with 16 bases in between.

This chain uses TRBV13 with TRBJ1-4; D not resolved. V was cut by 0 bases and J by 7 bases, with 6 bases left in between. This CDR3 is built from 13 residues. Germline-derived CDR1 and CDR2 are PRHDT and FYEKMQ (reference sequence). The CDR3 DNA follows: TGTGCCAGCAGCTTAGGGGGAGTTGAAAAACTGTTTTTT. It codes for CASSLGGVEKLFF. Drawing the rest from reference TRBV13 and TRBJ1-4, the complete variable domain is AAGVIQSPRHLIKEKRETATLKCYPIPRHDTVYWYQQGPGQDPQFLISFYEKMQSDKGSIPDRFSAQQFSDYHSELNMSSLELGDSALYFCASSLGGVEKLFFGSGTQLSVL.

The chain recombines TRBV19 with TRBJ1-6; 7 bases are shared with TRBD1. CDR1 is LNHDA, CDR2 SQIVND, per germline (reference sequence). The CDR3 runs 15 residues. Germline trimming cut 5 bases from V and 6 bases from J; bases unmatched to any gene: 7. CDR3 in DNA: TGTGCCAGTAGTGGGCCGGGACAGCTTAATTCACCCCTCCACTTT. Residues: CASSGPGQLNSPLHF.

This clone appeared a single time. The CDR3 nucleotides are TGTGCCAGCAGCCAACACCCTAGCGGGGGGGGCGGGGAGCTGTTTTTT. Encoded protein: CASSQHPSGGGGELFF. This sequence joins TRBV4-2 and TRBJ2-2; 12 bases agree with TRBD2. This CDR3 contains 16 residues. V shed 2 bases and J 7 bases; nucleotides not matched to a gene: 5. CDR1 is LGHNA and CDR2 is YNFKEQ in the germline V gene.

This clone was observed once. This chain uses TRBV5-5 with TRBJ1-1; weak D call: TRBD1 (5 bases). This CDR3 contains 14 residues. Per germline, CDR1 SGHKS and CDR2 YYEKEE (reference sequence). The V end was cut by 5 bases, the J end by 1 base, with 12 bases between. The chain's CDR3 is CASRAGRQNTEAFF. Written as DNA, the CDR3 is TGTGCCAGCAGAGCAGGGAGACAGAACACTGAAGCTTTCTTT.

V gene TRBV15 combines with J gene TRBJ2-2; D gene ambiguous. V gave up 0 bases and J gave up 6 bases, with 8 bases separating them. The CDR3 extends over 14 amino acids. Germline assignment: CDR1 LNHNV and CDR2 YYDKDF (reference sequence). Written as DNA, the CDR3 is TGTGCCACCAGCAGAGACCGAGTGGCCGGGGAGCTGTTTTTT. Translated, it gives CATSRDRVAGELFF.

The chain couples TRBV9 to TRBJ2-2; 8 bases agree with TRBD2. With 0 bases clipped from V and 5 bases from J, the junction kept 0 bases outside the gene matches. This CDR3 contains 14 residues. CDR1 and CDR2 (germline): SGDLS, YYNGEE. CDR3 region: CASSVGGRTGELFF. The CDR3 nucleotides read TGTGCCAGCAGCGTAGGCGGGAGGACCGGGGAGCTGTTTTTT.

The rearrangement joins TRBV5-4 to TRBJ1-3; 7 bases match TRBD1. The CDR3 loop spans 13 amino acids. CDR1 is SGHNT and CDR2 is YYREEE in the germline V gene (reference sequence). V was pared by 4 bases and J by 4 bases, with 2 bases of the junction left unmatched. CDR3: CASSKDRGNTIYF. The CDR3 DNA reads TGTGCCAGCAGCAAGGACAGGGGAAACACCATATATTTT. Full variable domain (rest looked up from reference TRBV5-4 and TRBJ1-3): ETGVTQSPTHLIKTRGQQVTLRCSSQSGHNTVSWYQQALGQGPQFIFQYYREEENGRGNFPPRFSGLQFPNYSSELNVNALELDDSALYLCASSKDRGNTIYFGEGSWLTVV.

The V and J genes are TRBV19 and TRBJ2-5, with D perhaps being TRBD1 or TRBD2 (6 bases each). Trimming left V 1 base short and J 5 bases short, with 14 bases between. Germline lookup yields CDR1 LNHDA and CDR2 SQIVND (reference sequence). CDR3 size: 15 residues. The chain's CDR3 is CASSIGRWRGETQYF. The CDR3 DNA follows: TGTGCCAGTAGTATAGGGCGGTGGAGGGGGGAGACCCAGTACTTC.

The V gene is TRBV5-6, the J gene TRBJ2-1; D is unclear. This CDR3 contains 16 residues. V shed 0 bases and J shed 0 bases, with 10 bases lying between them. Germline CDR1 is SGHDT and CDR2 is YYEEEE. Written as DNA, the CDR3 is TGTGCCAGCAGCTTGGCCTCAGCGTACTCCTACAATGAGCAGTTCTTC. It translates to CASSLASAYSYNEQFF.

V and J are TRBV30 and TRBJ2-3; D perhaps matches TRBD2 (7 bases). The CDR3 spans 17 residues. V was cut by 3 bases and J by 2 bases, with 21 bases left in between. Germline-derived CDR1 and CDR2 are GTSNPN and SVGIG (reference sequence). DNA for the CDR3: TGTGCCTGGAGCCAGGGAGGGGGTTCGGGGCTCACAGATACGCAGTATTTT. Encoded protein: CAWSQGGGSGLTDTQYF.

V and J are TRBV14 and TRBJ1-2; the D gene is possibly TRBD1 (5 bases). There are 13 residues in the CDR3. Germline CDR1 SGHDN, CDR2 FVKESK. The V end lost 1 base, the J end lost 5 bases, and 8 bases lay between the germline ends. CDR3 bases: TGTGCCAGCAGCCAAGCCCCAGGGTATGGCTACACCTTC. Protein sequence: CASSQAPGYGYTF.

The chain uses TRBV5-1 and TRBJ2-6, with D possibly matching TRBD1 (5 bases). Trimming left V 3 bases short and J 1 base short, with 8 bases between. CDR3 length: 15 amino acids. CDR1 SGHRS and CDR2 YFSETQ come from the germline V gene. CDR3 sequence (DNA): TGCGCCAGCAGCTCGACAGAGTCTGGGGCCAACGTCCTGACTTTC. Translating it yields CASSSTESGANVLTF.

V and J are TRBV19 and TRBJ1-2; 10 bases agree with TRBD1. V was clipped by 7 bases and J by 8 bases; unmatched bases: 4. Per germline, CDR1 LNHDA and CDR2 SQIVND (reference sequence). The CDR3 runs to 12 residues. The CDR3 protein is CASTWDRGGYTF. CDR3 in DNA: TGTGCCAGTACGTGGGACAGGGGAGGCTACACCTTC.

This chain connects TRBV10-1 to TRBJ2-3; 10 bases match TRBD2. The germline V gene has CDR1 WNHNN and CDR2 SYGVQD (reference sequence). The length of the CDR3 is 13 residues. J gave up 6 bases and V 6 bases, and 3 bases lay outside the gene matches. The CDR3 reads CASSASGGDTQYF. CDR3 nucleotides: TGCGCCAGCAGCGCTAGCGGGGGCGATACGCAGTATTTT.

V gene TRBV5-4 combines with J gene TRBJ2-7, with D perhaps matching TRBD1 (6 bases). The CDR3 contains 15 residues. Germline V gene sequence: CDR1 SGHNT, CDR2 YYREEE (reference sequence). Trimming took 4 bases from V and 7 from J, leaving 21 bases between them. The CDR3 coding sequence is TGTGCCAGCAGCAGCCCAGGGGCCCCCTTGATGGAGCAGTACTTC. Its translation is CASSSPGAPLMEQYF.

For the CDR3, the DNA is TGTGCCAGCAGCCCAGGACAGCTCTATGGCTACACCTTC. Residues: CASSPGQLYGYTF. The V call is TRBV5-4, the J call TRBJ1-2, with D perhaps matching TRBD1 (6 bases). Trimming cost V 4 bases and J 4 bases, with 11 bases left between them. The CDR3 is 13 amino acids. CDR1 and CDR2 (germline): SGHNT, YYREEE (reference sequence).

This chain links TRBV7-8 with TRBJ1-1; the D is unclear. The V gene's germline CDR1 is SGHVS and CDR2 FQNEAQ. This CDR3 is 13 amino acids long. V lost 1 base and J 10 bases, leaving 13 bases between the germline ends. The CDR3 coding sequence is TGTGCCAGCAGCTTAGATCGGGCCCGGGGAGCTTTCTTT. Its translation is CASSLDRARGAFF.